This T cell receptor (beta chain) was documented in a study of PD-1 blockade in classical Hodgkin lymphoma. Study-wide results and limits: At baseline, newly diagnosed patients reportedly showed less TCR diversity than healthy donors.

As for this clone: Its matching antigen is unknown.

Every one of the patients relapsed after autologous stem cell transplantation (brentuximab vedotin exposure was variable). Classification of best responses gave complete response, partial response or progressive disease. Repertoires were generated with immunoSEQ multiplex PCR, while TCRdb's copy carries only in-frame clones and drops some. The table has around 7,500 clones, 60% to 85% seen once; the top ten hold 34%. CDR1 and CDR2 from the germline V gene are PRHDT and FYEKMQ (reference sequence). CDR3 length equals 13 residues. Trimming left V 5 bases short and J 7 bases short, with 14 bases between.

The material was peripheral blood mononuclear cells (PBMCs), obtained before the second cycle of nivolumab. The chain employs TRBV13 and TRBJ1-2; perhaps TRBD1 as D (6 bases). The source is a human donor with classical Hodgkin lymphoma. The CDR3 protein is CASSLRDIPGYTF. The DNA of the CDR3 is TGTGCCAGCAGCCTACGGGACATCCCTGGCTACACCTTC.